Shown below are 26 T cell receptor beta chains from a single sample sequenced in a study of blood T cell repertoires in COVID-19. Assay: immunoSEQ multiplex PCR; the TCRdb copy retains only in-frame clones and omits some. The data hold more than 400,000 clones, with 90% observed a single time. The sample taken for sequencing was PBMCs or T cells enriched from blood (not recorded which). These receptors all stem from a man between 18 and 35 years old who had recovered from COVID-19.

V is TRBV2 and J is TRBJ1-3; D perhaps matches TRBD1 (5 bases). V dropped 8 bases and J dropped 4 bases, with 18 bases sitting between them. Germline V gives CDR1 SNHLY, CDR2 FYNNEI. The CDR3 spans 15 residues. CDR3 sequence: CASRGGAGRGNTIYF. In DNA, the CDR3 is TGTGCCAGCCGTGGGGGAGCAGGCCGAGGAAACACCATATATTTT.

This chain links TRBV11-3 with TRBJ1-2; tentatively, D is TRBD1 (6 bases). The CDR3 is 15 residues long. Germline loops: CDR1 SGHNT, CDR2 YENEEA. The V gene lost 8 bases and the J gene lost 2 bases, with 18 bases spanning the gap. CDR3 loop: CASSRAQGQNYGYTF. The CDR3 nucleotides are TGTGCCAGCTCACGTGCCCAGGGGCAAAACTATGGCTACACCTTC.

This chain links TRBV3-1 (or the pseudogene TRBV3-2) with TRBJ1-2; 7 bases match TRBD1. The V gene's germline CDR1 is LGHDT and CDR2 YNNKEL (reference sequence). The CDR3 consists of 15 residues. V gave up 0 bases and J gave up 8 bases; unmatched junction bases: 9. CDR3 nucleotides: TGTGCCAGCAGCCAAGATCTCGGGACAGTGGGCGGCTACACCTTC. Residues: CASSQDLGTVGGYTF.

The CDR3 is CASSPDRQGAEAFF. In DNA form, the CDR3 reads TGTGCCAGCAGTCCCGATCGACAGGGCGCTGAAGCTTTCTTT. The chain combines TRBV27 with TRBJ1-1; 7 nucleotides match TRBD1. Losses at the gene ends were 5 bases for V and 6 bases for J; bases not matched to a gene: 9. The CDR3 extends over 14 amino acids. The germline gives CDR1 MNHEY, CDR2 SMNVEV (reference sequence).

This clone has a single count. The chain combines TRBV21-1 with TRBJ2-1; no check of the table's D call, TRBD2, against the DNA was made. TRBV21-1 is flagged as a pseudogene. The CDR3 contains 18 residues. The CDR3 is CASQQRVGVAVSMDEQFF. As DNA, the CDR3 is TGTGCCAGTCAGCAAAGAGTGGGAGTAGCGGTCAGTATGGATGAGCAGTTCTTC.

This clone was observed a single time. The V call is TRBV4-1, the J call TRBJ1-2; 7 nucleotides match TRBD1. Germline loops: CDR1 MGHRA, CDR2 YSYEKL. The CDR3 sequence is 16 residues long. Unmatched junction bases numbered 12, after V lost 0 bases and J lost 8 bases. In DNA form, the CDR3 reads TGCGCCAGCAGCCAAGAAGGGTCGAGCAGGGGGTTAGGCTACACCTTC. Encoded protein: CASSQEGSSRGLGYTF.

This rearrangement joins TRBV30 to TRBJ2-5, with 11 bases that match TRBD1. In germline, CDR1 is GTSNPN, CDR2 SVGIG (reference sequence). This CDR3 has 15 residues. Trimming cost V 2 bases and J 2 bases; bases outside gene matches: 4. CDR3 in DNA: TGTGCCTGGAGTAGGACAGGGGGCTTTCAAGAGACCCAGTACTTC. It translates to CAWSRTGGFQETQYF.

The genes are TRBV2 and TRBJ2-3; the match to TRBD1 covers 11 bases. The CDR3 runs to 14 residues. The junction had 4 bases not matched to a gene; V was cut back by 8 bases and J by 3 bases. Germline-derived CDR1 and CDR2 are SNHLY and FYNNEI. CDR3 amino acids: CASSGQGATDTQYF. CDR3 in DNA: TGTGCCAGCTCCGGACAGGGGGCAACAGATACGCAGTATTTT.

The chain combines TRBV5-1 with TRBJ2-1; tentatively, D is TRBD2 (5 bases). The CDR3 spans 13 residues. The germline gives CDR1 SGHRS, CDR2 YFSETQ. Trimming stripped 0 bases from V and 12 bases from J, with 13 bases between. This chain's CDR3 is CASSLESGIAQFF. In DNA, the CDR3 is TGCGCCAGCAGCTTGGAGAGCGGTATAGCGCAGTTCTTC.

The CDR3 is CASKSRSGNTIYF. The CDR3 bases are TGTGCCAGTAAGAGCCGCTCTGGAAACACCATATATTTT. This chain uses TRBV19 with TRBJ1-3, with D hard to call. Trimming pared 7 bases from V and 0 bases from J, leaving 7 bases between. The V gene's germline CDR1 is LNHDA and CDR2 SQIVND (reference sequence). CDR3 size: 13 residues. Variable domain in full (rest from reference TRBV19 and TRBJ1-3): DGGITQSPKYLFRKEGQNVTLSCEQNLNHDAMYWYRQDPGQGLRLIYYSQIVNDFQKGDIAEGYSVSREKKESFPLTVTSAQKNPTAFYLCASKSRSGNTIYFGEGSWLTVV.

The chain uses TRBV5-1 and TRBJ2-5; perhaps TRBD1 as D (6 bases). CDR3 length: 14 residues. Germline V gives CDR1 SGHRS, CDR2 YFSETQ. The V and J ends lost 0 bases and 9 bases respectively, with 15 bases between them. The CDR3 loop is CASSLGTEETSQYF. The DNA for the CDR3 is TGCGCCAGCAGCTTGGGGACAGAAGAGACGTCCCAGTACTTC.

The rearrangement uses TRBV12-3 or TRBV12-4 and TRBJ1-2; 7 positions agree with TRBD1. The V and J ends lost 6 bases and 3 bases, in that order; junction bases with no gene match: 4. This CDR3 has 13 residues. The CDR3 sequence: CASSIRGDYGYTF. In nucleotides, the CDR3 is TGTGCCAGCAGCATCAGGGGGGACTATGGCTACACCTTC.

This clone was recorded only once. The CDR3 loop is CASSIPQNPASNQPQHF. The CDR3 DNA reads TGTGCCAGTAGTATCCCACAGAACCCCGCCAGCAATCAGCCCCAGCATTTT. The chain joins TRBV19 to TRBJ1-5; D gene unclear. The germline V gene has CDR1 LNHDA and CDR2 SQIVND (reference sequence). V gave up 3 bases and J gave up 1 base, with 16 bases separating them. The CDR3 has 17 residues.

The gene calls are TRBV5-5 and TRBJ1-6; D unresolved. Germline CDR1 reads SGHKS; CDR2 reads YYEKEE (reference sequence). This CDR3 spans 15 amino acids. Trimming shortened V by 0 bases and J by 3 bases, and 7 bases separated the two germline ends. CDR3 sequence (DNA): TGTGCCAGCAGCTTGGACAGCCTCTATAATTCACCCCTCCACTTT. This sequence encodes CASSLDSLYNSPLHF.

The CDR3 sequence: CASRPTGTSGNTIYF. The CDR3 DNA reads as TGTGCCAGCAGACCTACAGGGACCTCTGGAAACACCATATATTTT. V gene TRBV27 combines with J gene TRBJ1-3; possibly TRBD1 for D (6 bases). This CDR3 spans 15 amino acids. Germline CDR1 reads MNHEY; CDR2 reads SMNVEV (reference sequence). V was shortened by 6 bases and J by 0 bases, with 12 bases between the two germline ends.

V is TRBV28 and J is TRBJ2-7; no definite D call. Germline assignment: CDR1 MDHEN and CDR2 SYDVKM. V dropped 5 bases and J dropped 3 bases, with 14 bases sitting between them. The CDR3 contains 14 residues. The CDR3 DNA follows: TGTGCCAGCAGTCTGGAGCCGGCCCGCTACGAGCAGTACTTC. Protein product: CASSLEPARYEQYF.

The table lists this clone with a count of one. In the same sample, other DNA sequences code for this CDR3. This CDR3 reads CASSFQGDTEAFF. The CDR3 nucleotides read TGTGCCAGCAGCTTTCAGGGGGACACTGAAGCTTTCTTT. The chain carries TRBV7-6 and TRBJ1-1; 7 bases are a match to TRBD1. The CDR3 covers 13 residues. With V trimmed by 3 bases and J by 3 bases, 1 base remained unmatched. Germline V CDR1 and CDR2: SGHVS, FNYEAQ.

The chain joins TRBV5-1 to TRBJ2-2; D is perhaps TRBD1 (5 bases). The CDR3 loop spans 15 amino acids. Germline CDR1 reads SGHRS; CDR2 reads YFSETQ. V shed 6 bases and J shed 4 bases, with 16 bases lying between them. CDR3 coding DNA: TGCGCCAGCACCACCCCCCAGGGCGGCACCGGGGAGCTGTTTTTT. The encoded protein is CASTTPQGGTGELFF.

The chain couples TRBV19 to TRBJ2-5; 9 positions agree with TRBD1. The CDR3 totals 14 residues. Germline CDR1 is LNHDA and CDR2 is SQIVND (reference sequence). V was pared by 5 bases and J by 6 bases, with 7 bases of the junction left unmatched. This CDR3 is CASSPGTGRQTQYF. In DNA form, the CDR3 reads TGTGCCAGTAGTCCCGGGACAGGGCGGCAGACCCAGTACTTC.

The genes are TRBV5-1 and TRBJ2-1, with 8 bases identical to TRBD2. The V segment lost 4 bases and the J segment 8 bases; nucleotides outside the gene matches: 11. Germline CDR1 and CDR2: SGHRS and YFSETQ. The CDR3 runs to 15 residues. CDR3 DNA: TGCGCCAGCAGCATTCCCAGCGGGGGCGGCGATGAGCAGTTCTTC. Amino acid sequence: CASSIPSGGGDEQFF.

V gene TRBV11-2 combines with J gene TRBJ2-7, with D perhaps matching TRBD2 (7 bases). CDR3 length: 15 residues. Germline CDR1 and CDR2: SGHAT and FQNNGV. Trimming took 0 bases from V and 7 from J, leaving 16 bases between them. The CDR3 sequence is CASSLDRGAGREQYF. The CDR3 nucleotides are TGTGCCAGCAGCTTAGACCGGGGGGCGGGAAGGGAGCAGTACTTC.

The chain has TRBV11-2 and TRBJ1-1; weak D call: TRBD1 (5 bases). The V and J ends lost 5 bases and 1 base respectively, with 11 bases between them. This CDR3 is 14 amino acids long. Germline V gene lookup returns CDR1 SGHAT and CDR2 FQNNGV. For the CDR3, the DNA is TGTGCCAGCAGCCCTCAGGGCGCGAACACTGAAGCTTTCTTT. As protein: CASSPQGANTEAFF.

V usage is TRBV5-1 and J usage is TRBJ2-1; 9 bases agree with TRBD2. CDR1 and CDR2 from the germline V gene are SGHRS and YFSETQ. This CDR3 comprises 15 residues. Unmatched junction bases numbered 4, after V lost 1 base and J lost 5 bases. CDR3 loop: CASSLRAGGNNEQFF. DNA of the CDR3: TGCGCCAGCAGCTTGAGGGCGGGGGGGAACAATGAGCAGTTCTTC.

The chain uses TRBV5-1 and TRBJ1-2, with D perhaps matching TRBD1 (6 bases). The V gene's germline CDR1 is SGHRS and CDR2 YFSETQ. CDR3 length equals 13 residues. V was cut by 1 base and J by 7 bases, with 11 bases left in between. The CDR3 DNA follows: TGCGCCAGCAGCTTGCAGGGGTCGGGTGGCTACACCTTC. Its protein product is CASSLQGSGGYTF.

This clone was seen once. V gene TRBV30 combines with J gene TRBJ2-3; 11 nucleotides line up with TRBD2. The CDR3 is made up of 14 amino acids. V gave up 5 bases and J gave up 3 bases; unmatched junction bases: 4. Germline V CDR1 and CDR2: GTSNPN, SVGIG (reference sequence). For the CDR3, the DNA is TGTGCCTGGGCCATAGCGGGAGGGACAGATACGCAGTATTTT. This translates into CAWAIAGGTDTQYF.

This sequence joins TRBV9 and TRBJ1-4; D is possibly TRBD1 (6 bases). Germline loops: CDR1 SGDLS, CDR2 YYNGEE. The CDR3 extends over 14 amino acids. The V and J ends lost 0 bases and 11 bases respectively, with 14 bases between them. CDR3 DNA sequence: TGTGCCAGCAGCGTAGACAGGGAAATGGGGAAACTGTTTTTT. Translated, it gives CASSVDREMGKLFF.